These 18 T cell receptor beta chains originate from one sample sequenced in a study of blood T cell repertoires in COVID-19. Sequenced by immunoSEQ multiplex PCR; TCRdb stores in-frame clones only, minus some. The data contain over 65,000 clones, around 81% of them singletons. Sequenced input: peripheral blood. These receptors were obtained from an older man with acute or convalescent COVID-19.

The J gene is TRBJ2-7, the V gene TRBV7-9; tentative D call: TRBD2 (6 bases). CDR3 length: 14 residues. V was shortened by 5 bases and J by 11 bases, with 22 bases between the two germline ends. In germline, CDR1 is SEHNR, CDR2 FQNEAQ (reference sequence). This CDR3 is CASSLSESGWEEYF. CDR3 DNA: TGTGCCAGCAGCCTTTCTGAGTCCGGCTGGGAGGAGTACTTC.

The V gene is TRBV3-1 (or the pseudogene TRBV3-2), the J gene TRBJ2-3; 11 bases are a match to TRBD2. Germline-derived CDR1 and CDR2 are LGHDT and YNNKEL (reference sequence). The length of the CDR3 is 15 residues. With 6 bases clipped from V and 2 bases from J, the junction kept 4 bases outside the gene matches. CDR3 region: CASRLTSGVTDTQYF. The CDR3 bases are TGTGCCAGCAGGCTGACTAGCGGGGTCACAGATACGCAGTATTTT.

The chain is built from TRBV2 and TRBJ2-2, with a possible D match to TRBD1 (6 bases). This CDR3 has 14 residues. Per germline, CDR1 SNHLY and CDR2 FYNNEI. Trimming stripped 6 bases from V and 1 base from J, with 9 bases between. Here the CDR3 DNA reads TGTGCCAGCAGGGACAGTAGGAACACCGGGGAGCTGTTTTTT. It translates to CASRDSRNTGELFF.

The chain is built from TRBV2 and TRBJ1-2; a possible D gene is TRBD1 (6 bases). V lost 6 bases and J lost 4, with 21 bases in between. Germline-derived CDR1 and CDR2 are SNHLY and FYNNEI. This CDR3 contains 16 residues. CDR3 sequence: CASSRHRVWRSYGYTF. CDR3 in DNA: TGTGCCAGCAGCCGACACAGGGTATGGCGAAGCTATGGCTACACCTTC.

The rearrangement uses TRBV5-3 and TRBJ2-7, with 8 bases lining up with TRBD2. TRBV5-3 is labeled an ORF, and its function is uncertain. This CDR3 spans 18 amino acids. Trimming at V came to 0 bases and at J to 1 base, leaving 12 bases not matched to a gene. The CDR3 coding sequence is TGTGCCAGAAGCTTGGGGCTAGCGGGCGTAAACGTTTCCTACGAGCAGTACTTC. Translating it yields CARSLGLAGVNVSYEQYF.

This clone was detected once. The V call is TRBV20-1, the J call TRBJ1-4; D is ambiguous. The CDR3 has 10 residues. The V end lost 2 bases, the J end lost 8 bases, and 3 bases lay between the germline ends. Germline CDR1 is DFQATT and CDR2 is SNEGSKA (reference sequence). CDR3 sequence (DNA): TGCAGTGCTAGAAGCGAAAAACTGTTTTTT. It codes for CSARSEKLFF.

The V gene is TRBV28, the J gene TRBJ1-5; no clear D gene. The germline V and J ends were trimmed by 5 bases and 2 bases, with 16 bases remaining between them. CDR3 length: 16 amino acids. Per germline, CDR1 MDHEN and CDR2 SYDVKM. CDR3: CASSRYSRVGNQPQHF. The CDR3 bases are TGTGCCAGCAGTCGTTATAGCCGGGTTGGCAATCAGCCCCAGCATTTT.

The gene calls are TRBV28 and TRBJ2-7, with 10 bases identical to TRBD1. This CDR3 contains 14 residues. The germline V gene encodes CDR1 MDHEN and CDR2 SYDVKM. Germline trimming cut 6 bases from V and 2 bases from J; bases unmatched to any gene: 4. The CDR3 region is CASRGQGDTYEQYF. Here the CDR3 DNA reads TGTGCCAGCAGAGGACAGGGGGACACCTACGAGCAGTACTTC.

The gene calls are TRBV28 and TRBJ1-5; D not resolved. CDR3 length: 15 residues. Germline CDR1 MDHEN, CDR2 SYDVKM. The ends were cut back, 0 bases at V and 4 bases at J, with 10 bases in the middle. The CDR3 protein is CASSLWVGLNQPQHF. CDR3 DNA sequence: TGTGCCAGCAGTTTATGGGTCGGACTTAATCAGCCCCAGCATTTT.

The chain links TRBV28 to TRBJ1-2; unclear D gene. The CDR3 runs 16 residues. CDR1 and CDR2 (germline): MDHEN, SYDVKM. V lost 6 bases and J lost 2, with 19 bases in between. CDR3 residues: CASSPLGANLNYGYTF. CDR3 bases: TGTGCCAGCAGCCCCCTGGGAGCCAATTTAAACTATGGCTACACCTTC.

The chain recombines TRBV12-3 or TRBV12-4 with TRBJ2-7; weak D call: TRBD1 (6 bases). The CDR3 is 13 amino acids. Trimming stripped 6 bases from V and 4 bases from J, with 13 bases between. In DNA form, the CDR3 reads TGTGCCAGCAGGTCGACAGGAAAATACGAGCAGTACTTC. It codes for CASRSTGKYEQYF.

The genes are TRBV6-5 and TRBJ1-3; D is ambiguous. V lost 0 bases and J lost 0, with 3 bases in between. CDR1 is MNHEY, CDR2 SVGAGI, per germline. The CDR3 has 14 amino acids. The CDR3 loop is CASSYSHSGNTIYF. CDR3 DNA: TGTGCCAGCAGTTACTCCCACTCTGGAAACACCATATATTTT.

V is TRBV10-1 and J is TRBJ2-7; possibly TRBD1 for D (6 bases). Between the trimmed V and J ends, which lost 2 bases and 2 bases, there was a span of 13 bases. The germline gives CDR1 WNHNN, CDR2 SYGVQD (reference sequence). This CDR3 is 15 amino acids long. The CDR3 nucleotides are TGCGCCAGCAGTGAGAGTCGGGACACCCCCTACGAGCAGTACTTC. It encodes CASSESRDTPYEQYF.

The chain couples TRBV27 to TRBJ2-2, with a possible D match to TRBD1 (6 bases). The V and J ends lost 7 bases and 1 base respectively, with 10 bases between them. There are 14 residues in the CDR3. Germline CDR1 and CDR2: MNHEY and SMNVEV (reference sequence). DNA of the CDR3: TGTGCCAGCACCGACAGGTTGAACACCGGGGAGCTGTTTTTT. The encoded protein is CASTDRLNTGELFF.

The V call is TRBV5-1, the J call TRBJ2-1; 12 bases fit TRBD2. The ends lost 0 bases at V and 6 bases at J; junction bases unmatched: 10. This CDR3 spans 18 amino acids. Germline V gene lookup returns CDR1 SGHRS and CDR2 YFSETQ. For the CDR3, the DNA is TGCGCCAGCAGCTTGGGACAGACTGGACTAGCGGGATTCAATGAGCAGTTCTTC. Translated: CASSLGQTGLAGFNEQFF.

The rearrangement joins TRBV28 to TRBJ1-3; no definite D call. Per germline, CDR1 MDHEN and CDR2 SYDVKM. Trimming removed 3 bases at V and 4 bases at J, with 7 bases between. The CDR3 is 13 residues long. The CDR3 reads CASSFPRGNTIYF. The CDR3 DNA sequence: TGTGCCAGCAGTTTCCCCAGGGGAAACACCATATATTTT. Complete variable domain (other parts from reference TRBV28 and TRBJ1-3): DVKVTQSSRYLVKRTGEKVFLECVQDMDHENMFWYRQDPGLGLRLIYFSYDVKMKEKGDIPEGYSVSREKKERFSLILESASTNQTSMYLCASSFPRGNTIYFGEGSWLTVV.

The chain recombines TRBV5-1 with TRBJ1-1; TRBD1 matches at 8 bases. CDR1 and CDR2 from the germline V gene are SGHRS and YFSETQ. This CDR3 region has 14 residues. The V and J ends lost 2 bases and 1 base, in that order; junction bases with no gene match: 1. CDR3 coding DNA: TGCGCCAGCAGCTTTGGACAGGGGAACACTGAAGCTTTCTTT. As protein: CASSFGQGNTEAFF.

The V gene is TRBV24-1, the J gene TRBJ2-3; 7 nucleotides line up with TRBD1. In germline, CDR1 is KGHDR, CDR2 SFDVKD. This CDR3 spans 12 amino acids. Trimming cost V 9 bases and J 5 bases; bases outside gene matches: 4. As DNA, the CDR3 is TGTGCCACCGCCGACAGGGTAGATACGCAGTATTTT. This translates into CATADRVDTQYF.